The 10 T cell receptor beta chains below were found in one sample sequenced in a study of graft-versus-host responses after intestinal transplantation. Method: immunoSEQ multiplex PCR; TCRdb's copy keeps in-frame clones and lacks some. The profile shows about 50,000 clones, 70% to 85% of them singletons. These receptors have no known antigen. This sample comprised unstimulated CD4+ T cells sorted from spleen or lymph node cells, obtained before transplant. The receptors were gathered from a human donor who was the organ donor for an intestinal transplant.

The chain has TRBV4-1 and TRBJ1-2, with 9 bases fitting TRBD1. V dropped 0 bases and J dropped 4; count of bases not matched to a gene: 3. Germline CDR1 reads MGHRA; CDR2 reads YSYEKL. The CDR3 length is 15 residues. The chain's CDR3 is CASSQERDRAYGYTF. CDR3 in DNA: TGCGCCAGCAGCCAAGAACGGGACAGGGCCTATGGCTACACCTTC.

This clone turned up a few times. V gene TRBV5-6 combines with J gene TRBJ2-7; perhaps TRBD1 as D (6 bases). The CDR3 extends over 13 amino acids. Germline V gene lookup returns CDR1 SGHDT and CDR2 YYEEEE. Deletions cut 0 bases from V and 4 bases from J, with 8 bases between. The CDR3 DNA follows: TGTGCCAGCAGCTTGGACACAGGGTACGAGCAGTACTTC. Its translation is CASSLDTGYEQYF.

The chain combines TRBV5-1 with TRBJ2-7; 8 nucleotides align to TRBD2. The ends lost 4 bases at V and 0 bases at J; junction bases unmatched: 9. Germline V gene lookup returns CDR1 SGHRS and CDR2 YFSETQ. This CDR3 comprises 16 residues. This chain's CDR3 is CASSPGGTPSSYEQYF. The CDR3 bases are TGCGCCAGCAGCCCGGGGGGGACCCCGAGCTCCTACGAGCAGTACTTC.

The chain employs TRBV30 and TRBJ1-3; 10 bases fit TRBD1. V was pared by 0 bases and J by 5 bases, with 4 bases of the junction left unmatched. Germline CDR1 reads GTSNPN; CDR2 reads SVGIG (reference sequence). CDR3 length: 15 amino acids. CDR3 region: CAWSVAGQGRNTIYF. As DNA, the CDR3 is TGTGCCTGGAGTGTAGCGGGACAGGGGCGAAACACCATATATTTT.

Concerning this clone itself: One end of the junction is discordant with germline, which a read error may explain. The rearrangement links TRBV7-2 to TRBJ1-5; the match to TRBD1 covers 8 bases. Germline-derived CDR1 and CDR2 are SGHTA and FQGNSA. The CDR3 has 17 amino acids. The CDR3 sequence: CASSLGARTGSNQPQHF. CDR3 coding DNA: TGTGCCAGCAGCTTAGGTGCACGGACAGGGAGCAACCAGCCCCAGCATTTT.

The chain uses TRBV6-1 and TRBJ2-2; 7 nucleotides line up with TRBD2. Trimming cost V 8 bases and J 6 bases; bases outside gene matches: 9. The CDR3 length is 14 residues. The germline V gene encodes CDR1 MNHNS and CDR2 SASEGT. CDR3 region: CASARTSVAGELFF. For the CDR3, the DNA is TGTGCCAGCGCCCGGACTAGTGTCGCCGGGGAGCTGTTTTTT.

V usage is TRBV5-1 and J usage is TRBJ2-5; TRBD2 aligns across 9 bases. The CDR3 has 15 residues. V lost 5 bases to trimming and J lost 4 bases; unmatched junction nucleotides: 9. Germline CDR1 reads SGHRS; CDR2 reads YFSETQ. CDR3 bases: TGCGCCAGCAGTACGGCTAGCGGGGCTGGAGAGACCCAGTACTTC. It codes for CASSTASGAGETQYF.

This clone has just a few counts. The chain is built from TRBV6-1 and TRBJ2-1; 13 bases are a match to TRBD2. Germline CDR1 is MNHNS and CDR2 is SASEGT. The CDR3 extends over 15 amino acids. The trim removed 7 bases at V and 6 bases at J, leaving 6 bases unmatched. In DNA form, the CDR3 reads TGTGCCAGCAACCCCGGGACTAGCGGGGTCAATGAGCAGTTCTTC. Translating gives CASNPGTSGVNEQFF.

The V gene is TRBV19, the J gene TRBJ2-3, with 7 nucleotides matching TRBD1. Looked up from germline, CDR1 is LNHDA and CDR2 is SQIVND (reference sequence). V was pared by 4 bases and J by 1 base, with 8 bases of the junction left unmatched. The CDR3 spans 16 residues. CDR3 region: CASSRDSPRGTDTQYF. The CDR3 nucleotides are TGTGCCAGTAGTAGGGACAGTCCGAGGGGCACAGATACGCAGTATTTT.

This clone was seen only once. The rearrangement links TRBV10-3 to TRBJ1-2; D gene uncertain. The CDR3 consists of 15 residues. Germline CDR1 and CDR2: ENHRY and SYGVKD. V lost 6 bases to trimming and J lost 0 bases, with 14 bases between them. In DNA, the CDR3 is TGTGCCATCAGCCCAGGAGACCGAGCTAACTATGGCTACACCTTC. This encodes CAISPGDRANYGYTF.